This record covers a single T cell receptor beta chain. TCRdb itself ran the 5' RACE reads through MiXCR, one entry per CDR3 protein. This sample yields about 21,000 distinct CDR3 sequences, of which 15% to 20% are seen a single time; 7% to 9% belongs to the top ten. CDR3 size: 18 residues. V was trimmed by 2 bases and J by 0 bases, leaving 17 bases between them. Per germline, CDR1 PRHDT and CDR2 FYEKMQ (reference sequence). This sample stems from a study of neurological immune-mediated disorders. V gene TRBV13 combines with J gene TRBJ2-1, with a possible D match to TRBD2 (5 bases). The sequencing sample was made of CD8+ T cells from blood. The receptor's source is a woman younger than 30 with multiple sclerosis. CDR3 protein: CASSLWASGRSSYNEQFF. The CDR3, as DNA: TGTGCCAGCAGCTTATGGGCCAGCGGACGGAGCTCCTACAATGAGCAGTTCTTC. Looking up the rest from reference TRBV13 and TRBJ2-1 gives the full variable domain: AAGVIQSPRHLIKEKRETATLKCYPIPRHDTVYWYQQGPGQDPQFLISFYEKMQSDKGSIPDRFSAQQFSDYHSELNMSSLELGDSALYFCASSLWASGRSSYNEQFFGPGTRLTVL.